The clone carrying this T cell receptor (beta chain) was detected many times. Its specificity is not known. This record comes from a study of neurological immune-mediated disorders. Study observations and caveats: When the repertoires were grouped phylogenetically, those of 18 of the 34 multiple sclerosis patients came together in a single cluster of related CDR3 sequences, which points to a possible repertoire-level signature.

Whenever a sequencing run was performed, it yielded over 190 million TCR-beta sequences from 15-18 subjects. MiXCR, run by TCRdb on the 5' RACE reads, gives a single entry per CDR3 protein. The sample lists about 80,000 distinct CDR3 sequences, more than 5% seen once, with roughly 7.9% in the top ten. Indicated time point: longitudinal time-point 2. Looked up from germline, CDR1 is SGHDT and CDR2 is YYEEEE. This CDR3 is 16 amino acids long. Trimming at V came to 4 bases and at J to 0 bases, leaving 6 bases not matched to a gene. Sequenced sample: PBMCs. The receptor was derived from a woman aged 60-70 years with multiple sclerosis. V usage is TRBV5-6 and J usage is TRBJ2-1; 8 positions match TRBD1. This CDR3 is CASSVWTGSSYNEQFF. CDR3 DNA: TGTGCCAGCAGCGTTTGGACAGGGAGCTCCTACAATGAGCAGTTCTTC. The whole variable domain, filled in from reference TRBV5-6 and TRBJ2-1, reads DAGVTQSPTHLIKTRGQQVTLRCSPKSGHDTVSWYQQALGQGPQFIFQYYEEEERQRGNFPDRFSGHQFPNYSSELNVNALLLGDSALYLCASSVWTGSSYNEQFFGPGTRLTVL.